The 18 T cell receptor beta chains below all came from one sample that was sequenced in a study of tissue T cells after allogeneic stem cell transplantation. Data came from immunoSEQ multiplex PCR; TCRdb stores just in-frame clones and leaves some out. The table shows around 3,100 clones, with around 66% occurring only once. Enrolled prospectively were adult allogeneic hematopoietic cell transplant recipients whose graft-versus-host disease was steroid-refractory. Sample: jejunal tissue, taken at autopsy. Receptor source: a male patient aged 60 or older with steroid-refractory graft-versus-host disease after an allogeneic stem cell transplant. Some T cells may be graft donor cells.

The V and J genes are TRBV4-3 and TRBJ2-1; D might be TRBD1 (5 bases). The CDR3 has 16 residues. The V gene's germline CDR1 is LGHNA and CDR2 YSLEER. Trimming pared 0 bases from V and 6 bases from J, leaving 15 bases between. The CDR3 is CASSQEKGWAGNEQFF. CDR3 coding DNA: TGCGCCAGCAGCCAAGAAAAGGGGTGGGCAGGCAATGAGCAGTTCTTC.

The chain joins TRBV12-3 or TRBV12-4 to TRBJ2-1, with TRBD1 as a possible D gene (8 bases). Trimming shortened V by 8 bases and J by 9 bases, and 17 bases separated the two germline ends. The CDR3 has 13 amino acids. CDR3 coding DNA: TGTGCCAGCCACCAGTACAGGGGGGGTGAGCAGTTCTTC. Its translation: CASHQYRGGEQFF.

Only one count was recorded for this clone. The V and J genes are TRBV9 and TRBJ1-3; D is unresolved. This CDR3 has 15 amino acids. CDR1 is SGDLS, CDR2 YYNGEE, per germline. The ends were cut back, 4 bases at V and 4 bases at J, with 15 bases in the middle. The CDR3 region has the DNA TGTGCCAGCAGCCCCCGGAGCCTGGGGGGAAACACCATATATTTT. This sequence encodes CASSPRSLGGNTIYF.

The chain employs TRBV18 and TRBJ2-3; a weak D match, TRBD1 (5 bases). Germline V gene data show CDR1 as KGHSH and CDR2 as LQKENI. V lost 1 base to trimming and J lost 4 bases, with 6 bases between them. CDR3 length: 13 amino acids. The CDR3 spells CASSPLGPDTQYF. The CDR3, as DNA: TGTGCCAGCTCACCACTGGGGCCAGATACGCAGTATTTT.

Only a few counts were recorded for this clone. The chain joins TRBV2 to TRBJ1-1; D perhaps matches TRBD1 (5 bases). CDR3 size: 12 residues. Trimming left V 5 bases short and J 3 bases short, with 7 bases between. Germline CDR1 and CDR2: SNHLY and FYNNEI. The CDR3 reads CASSLRDTEAFF. The CDR3 bases are TGTGCCAGCAGTCTCAGGGACACTGAAGCTTTCTTT.

V is TRBV25-1 and J is TRBJ1-6; D ambiguous. Trimming removed 3 bases from V and 9 bases from J, with 18 bases in between. Germline CDR1 and CDR2: MGHDK and SYGVNS. The CDR3 totals 16 residues. Written as DNA, the CDR3 is TGTGCCAGCAGTGATCACGGGTTTGGGCTTTTTTCACCCCTCCACTTT. It codes for CASSDHGFGLFSPLHF.

This clone was found a few times. The V call is TRBV19, the J call TRBJ1-1; D unclear. CDR3 length: 11 residues. Trimming stripped 5 bases from V and 5 bases from J, with 6 bases between. From germline, CDR1 is LNHDA and CDR2 SQIVND (reference sequence). CDR3 protein: CASSWRTEAFF. CDR3 sequence (DNA): TGTGCCAGTAGTTGGAGGACTGAAGCTTTCTTT.

This clone was detected once. CDR3 protein: CASSQGGEVGTQYF. The CDR3 DNA sequence: TGTGCCAGCAGCCAAGGGGGGGAGGTGGGGACCCAGTACTTC. The chain carries TRBV5-4 and TRBJ2-5; maybe TRBD2 (7 bases). The ends were cut back, 4 bases at V and 7 bases at J, with 17 bases in the middle. Germline V gene data show CDR1 as SGHNT and CDR2 as YYREEE (reference sequence). CDR3 length equals 14 residues.

The chain combines TRBV10-3 with TRBJ2-3; a weak D match, TRBD1 (6 bases). Germline V gene data show CDR1 as ENHRY and CDR2 as SYGVKD. The CDR3 is made up of 13 amino acids. V was shortened by 6 bases and J by 3 bases, with 10 bases between the two germline ends. The DNA for the CDR3 is TGTGCCATCAGGACAGGTTCTACAGATACGCAGTATTTT. The encoded protein is CAIRTGSTDTQYF.

J is TRBJ2-1 and V is TRBV7-3; D unclear. CDR3 length: 13 amino acids. Deletions cut 2 bases from V and 7 bases from J, with 9 bases between. Germline V lookup: CDR1 SGHTA, CDR2 FQGTGA. This CDR3 is CASSLPSRNEQFF. Written as DNA, the CDR3 is TGTGCCAGCAGCTTACCATCGAGGAATGAGCAGTTCTTC. The full variable domain, in which reference TRBV7-3 and TRBJ2-1 provide the parts outside the CDR3, is GAGVSQTPSNKVTEKGKYVELRCDPISGHTALYWYRQSLGQGPEFLIYFQGTGAADDSGLPNDRFFAVRPEGSVSTLKIQRTERGDSAVYLCASSLPSRNEQFFGPGTRLTVL.

This clone was recorded once. This CDR3 is CASSITPYMNTEAFF. In DNA form, the CDR3 reads TGTGCCAGTAGTATAACCCCCTACATGAACACTGAAGCTTTCTTT. V and J are TRBV19 and TRBJ1-1; D ambiguous. The V end was cut by 2 bases, the J end by 0 bases, with 10 bases between. The germline V gene encodes CDR1 LNHDA and CDR2 SQIVND (reference sequence). The CDR3 sequence is 15 residues long.

The chain has TRBV7-9 and TRBJ1-5, with 8 bases that match TRBD1. V gave up 5 bases and J gave up 3 bases; unmatched junction bases: 6. CDR3 size: 15 residues. Germline lookup yields CDR1 SEHNR and CDR2 FQNEAQ (reference sequence). CDR3 in DNA: TGTGCCAGCAGCCCACAGGGGGGGGTCAATCAGCCCCAGCATTTT. Amino acids: CASSPQGGVNQPQHF.

CDR3 loop: CASRYDRVSPLHF. The CDR3 coding sequence is TGTGCCAGCAGATATGACAGGGTCTCACCCCTCCACTTT. V gene TRBV6-6 combines with J gene TRBJ1-6, with 7 bases fitting TRBD1. Germline V gives CDR1 MNHNY, CDR2 SVGAGI (reference sequence). The CDR3 spans 13 residues. The trim removed 6 bases at V and 10 bases at J, leaving 6 bases unmatched.

J is TRBJ2-5 and V is TRBV18; TRBD1 aligns across 7 bases. Per germline, CDR1 KGHSH and CDR2 LQKENI. After removal of 1 base from V and 13 bases from J, the junction contained 9 bases not matched to a gene. The CDR3 has 13 amino acids. The CDR3 sequence is CASSPQTGERLYF. CDR3 nucleotides: TGTGCCAGCTCACCACAAACAGGGGAGAGATTGTACTTC.

The chain links TRBV15 to TRBJ2-1; 11 bases are shared with TRBD1. Germline V CDR1 and CDR2: LNHNV, YYDKDF (reference sequence). The ends lost 5 bases at V and 6 bases at J; junction bases unmatched: 12. The CDR3 contains 17 residues. CDR3: CATSAQAGTGGINEQFF. Written as DNA, the CDR3 is TGTGCCACCAGCGCTCAAGCCGGGACAGGGGGTATCAATGAGCAGTTCTTC.

This clone was recorded a few times. The V gene is TRBV5-5, the J gene TRBJ2-3, with 16 bases identical to TRBD2. V lost 0 bases to trimming and J lost 4 bases; unmatched junction nucleotides: 2. CDR3 size: 17 residues. Germline assignment: CDR1 SGHKS and CDR2 YYEKEE (reference sequence). CDR3 in DNA: TGTGCCAGCAGCTTGGTAGGGACTAGCGGGGGGGCAGATACGCAGTATTTT. This encodes CASSLVGTSGGADTQYF.

This chain links TRBV7-2 with TRBJ1-1; tentatively, D is TRBD1 (5 bases). The length of the CDR3 is 15 residues. Germline CDR1 and CDR2: SGHTA and FQGNSA. V was cut by 1 base and J by 1 base, with 10 bases left in between. The CDR3 is CASSLVLTENTEAFF. CDR3 nucleotides: TGTGCCAGCAGCTTAGTTTTGACAGAGAACACTGAAGCTTTCTTT.

This clone counts as large. This sequence joins TRBV7-9 and TRBJ1-3, with D uncertain. The CDR3 loop spans 16 amino acids. Germline lookup yields CDR1 SEHNR and CDR2 FQNEAQ (reference sequence). V was shortened by 1 base and J by 0 bases, with 10 bases between the two germline ends. The CDR3 DNA follows: TGTGCCAGCAGCTTAGGTACACTCTTCTCTGGAAACACCATATATTTT. It encodes CASSLGTLFSGNTIYF. Variable domain in full (rest from reference TRBV7-9 and TRBJ1-3): DTGVSQNPRHKITKRGQNVTFRCDPISEHNRLYWYRQTLGQGPEFLTYFQNEAQLEKSRLLSDRFSAERPKGSFSTLEIQRTEQGDSAMYLCASSLGTLFSGNTIYFGEGSWLTVV.